The sequence of this TCR beta chain was determined in a study of shared clonotypes between healthy human individuals. V was shortened by 7 bases and J by 0 bases, with 11 bases between the two germline ends. Germline assignment: CDR1 MNHNS and CDR2 SASEGT. CDR3 length: 14 residues. Genomic DNA of unsorted samples came from roughly 90 million PBMCs. Samples underwent the assay at deep level. Clones were read by immunoSEQ multiplex PCR, and TCRdb kept only the in-frame ones, dropping some. The table includes about 520,000 clones, 65% to 85% detected once. The V and J genes are TRBV6-1 and TRBJ2-3, with unresolved D. The TCR was taken from a woman in her thirties or forties in good health. Some clones in this sample may be carry-over from other donors' samples. Material: PBMCs. The CDR3 bases are TGTGCCAGCAACCTCGACGCCAGCACAGATACGCAGTATTTT. As protein: CASNLDASTDTQYF.